The 28 T cell receptor beta chains listed next were all sequenced from one sample in a study of brain metastases from non-small cell lung cancer. This table comes from immunoSEQ multiplex PCR, and its TCRdb copy is limited to in-frame clones, with some not included. The profile shows a few thousand clones, approximately 85% of them singletons. The sequenced material came from primary lung tumor tissue. These receptors originate from a donor at least 40 years old with non-small cell lung cancer.

This chain joins TRBV6-5 and TRBJ1-1; D ambiguous. V was clipped by 1 base and J by 0 bases, with 9 bases between them. This CDR3 is built from 15 residues. Germline CDR1 MNHEY, CDR2 SVGAGI. CDR3 sequence: CASSYYGGLNTEAFF. The CDR3 DNA reads as TGTGCCAGCAGTTACTACGGAGGGTTGAACACTGAAGCTTTCTTT.

Remarks on this clone: The sample contains more than one DNA sequence encoding this CDR3. The chain employs TRBV27 and TRBJ2-7; 9 bases line up with TRBD2. Losses at the gene ends were 5 bases for V and 2 bases for J; bases not matched to a gene: 7. Germline CDR1 is MNHEY and CDR2 is SMNVEV (reference sequence). The CDR3 runs to 15 residues. The DNA of the CDR3 is TGTGCCAGCAGTCTGACTAGCGGAGGGGCCTACGAGCAGTACTTC. Its protein is CASSLTSGGAYEQYF.

This clone was recorded only once. The rearrangement joins TRBV11-3 to TRBJ2-1; D might be TRBD2 (6 bases). The CDR3 consists of 14 residues. Germline V CDR1 and CDR2: SGHNT, YENEEA. V was pared by 5 bases and J by 11 bases, with 19 bases between. CDR3 loop: CASSPVAAGNKQFF. CDR3 nucleotide sequence: TGTGCCAGCAGCCCAGTAGCGGCCGGGAATAAGCAGTTCTTC.

The rearrangement links TRBV24-1 to TRBJ1-2; perhaps TRBD1 as D (5 bases). This CDR3 spans 15 amino acids. V was trimmed by 2 bases and J by 7 bases, leaving 16 bases between them. Germline V lookup: CDR1 KGHDR, CDR2 SFDVKD. The CDR3 protein is CATSDYTGTYAGYTF. The CDR3 nucleotides are TGTGCCACCAGTGATTATACCGGGACCTATGCTGGCTACACCTTC.

The chain links TRBV6-5 to TRBJ1-1; tentative D call: TRBD1 (6 bases). Trimming removed 6 bases from V and 5 bases from J, with 10 bases in between. The CDR3 has 12 amino acids. The germline V gene encodes CDR1 MNHEY and CDR2 SVGAGI. CDR3 sequence reads: CASRGHGTEAFF. The CDR3 DNA sequence: TGTGCCAGCAGGGGACACGGGACTGAAGCTTTCTTT.

This clone showed up just once. The chain is built from TRBV18 and TRBJ2-1, with D perhaps TRBD1 (5 bases). CDR1 KGHSH and CDR2 LQKENI come from the germline V gene. CDR3 length equals 16 residues. V was shortened by 2 bases and J by 0 bases, with 11 bases between the two germline ends. Here the CDR3 reads CASSPNRPSSYNEQFF. CDR3 nucleotide sequence: TGTGCCAGCTCACCAAACAGGCCGAGCTCCTACAATGAGCAGTTCTTC.

The chain combines TRBV7-6 with TRBJ1-2, with D perhaps TRBD1 (6 bases). Trimming pared 1 base from V and 8 bases from J, leaving 11 bases between. Germline loops: CDR1 SGHVS, CDR2 FNYEAQ. The CDR3 runs to 13 residues. CDR3 DNA: TGTGCCAGCAGCTTAGGGGCAGGGGTGGGCTACACCTTC. Translation: CASSLGAGVGYTF.

This chain connects TRBV5-4 to TRBJ1-6; tentatively, D is TRBD1 (6 bases). This CDR3 has 16 residues. Germline loops: CDR1 SGHNT, CDR2 YYREEE (reference sequence). The V gene lost 4 bases and the J gene lost 1 base, with 12 bases spanning the gap. Here the CDR3 DNA reads TGTGCCAGCAGCAATAACGGACAGTCCTATAATTCACCCCTCCACTTT. It yields the protein CASSNNGQSYNSPLHF.

V and J are TRBV4-1 and TRBJ2-3; 9 bases fit TRBD2. The CDR3 has 16 residues. V shed 1 base and J 4 bases; nucleotides not matched to a gene: 6. CDR1 is MGHRA, CDR2 YSYEKL, per germline. CDR3 sequence reads: CASSQVRAGGSDTQYF. The CDR3 DNA is TGCGCCAGCAGCCAAGTTAGGGCGGGAGGGTCAGATACGCAGTATTTT.

This rearrangement joins TRBV5-1 to TRBJ2-1, with TRBD2 identical over 7 bases. Germline V gives CDR1 SGHRS, CDR2 YFSETQ. The CDR3 runs 17 residues. Losses at the gene ends were 4 bases for V and 6 bases for J; bases not matched to a gene: 16. The CDR3 nucleotides read TGCGCCAGCAGCCTTGGCCTAGAAGCGGGAATACGCAATGAGCAGTTCTTC. Amino acid sequence: CASSLGLEAGIRNEQFF.

The chain has TRBV2 and TRBJ1-4, with D possibly matching TRBD1 (5 bases). CDR1 is SNHLY and CDR2 is FYNNEI in the germline V gene. Trimming removed 9 bases from V and 1 base from J, with 15 bases in between. There are 15 residues in the CDR3. In DNA form, the CDR3 reads TGTGCCAGTACAGGCCGCGGGGTAACTAATGAAAAACTGTTTTTT. This encodes CASTGRGVTNEKLFF. The complete variable domain, with remaining parts taken from reference TRBV2 and TRBJ1-4, reads EPEVTQTPSHQVTQMGQEVILRCVPISNHLYFYWYRQILGQKVEFLVSFYNNEISEKSEIFDDQFSVERPDGSNFTLKIRSTKLEDSAMYFCASTGRGVTNEKLFFGSGTQLSVL.

The chain couples TRBV2 to TRBJ2-5; D unclear. This CDR3 has 11 amino acids. Trimming took 6 bases from V and 2 from J, leaving 4 bases between them. CDR1 is SNHLY and CDR2 is FYNNEI in the germline V gene. This chain's CDR3 is CASREQETQYF. In nucleotides, the CDR3 is TGTGCCAGCAGGGAGCAAGAGACCCAGTACTTC.

The chain employs TRBV2 and TRBJ1-5; tentative D call: TRBD1 (6 bases). From germline, CDR1 is SNHLY and CDR2 FYNNEI. This CDR3 comprises 16 residues. Between the trimmed V and J ends, which lost 2 bases and 0 bases, there was a span of 11 bases. The CDR3 is CASSETDRYSNQPQHF. The CDR3 DNA is TGTGCCAGCAGTGAAACGGACAGATATAGCAATCAGCCCCAGCATTTT. The full variable domain, completed using reference TRBV2 and TRBJ1-5, is EPEVTQTPSHQVTQMGQEVILRCVPISNHLYFYWYRQILGQKVEFLVSFYNNEISEKSEIFDDQFSVERPDGSNFTLKIRSTKLEDSAMYFCASSETDRYSNQPQHFGDGTRLSIL.

This clone was detected only a few times. The identical CDR3 is also encoded by other nucleotide sequences in the sample. This chain connects TRBV4-1 to TRBJ2-7; 9 bases are a match to TRBD2. Per germline, CDR1 MGHRA and CDR2 YSYEKL. V lost 3 bases to trimming and J lost 3 bases; unmatched junction nucleotides: 6. CDR3 length equals 15 residues. This CDR3 reads CASSQVAGDYYEQYF. The CDR3, as DNA: TGCGCCAGCAGCCAGGTAGCGGGAGACTACTACGAGCAGTACTTC.

Details on this clone: One end of the junction does not line up with germline, which may come from a read error. Other DNA sequences in the sample encode the same CDR3. The chain joins TRBV5-1 to TRBJ2-2; no clear D gene. Germline V CDR1 and CDR2: SGHRS, YFSETQ. The CDR3 runs 13 residues. In DNA form, the CDR3 reads TGCGCCAGCAAACAGACGAACACCGGAGAGCTGTTTTTT. Translated, it gives CASKQTNTGELFF.

The chain recombines TRBV4-1 with TRBJ2-2, with D possibly TRBD1 on 6 matching bases. CDR1 MGHRA and CDR2 YSYEKL come from the germline V gene. V lost 4 bases to trimming and J lost 1 base, with 10 bases between them. This CDR3 has 15 amino acids. CDR3: CASSRVQGNTGELFF. The CDR3 DNA reads as TGCGCCAGCAGCCGCGTACAGGGGAACACCGGGGAGCTGTTTTTT.

The chain has TRBV10-3 and TRBJ1-1, with D perhaps matching TRBD1 (6 bases). This CDR3 has 15 amino acids. Germline V gene data show CDR1 as ENHRY and CDR2 as SYGVKD. V was trimmed by 2 bases and J by 1 base, leaving 11 bases between them. CDR3 coding DNA: TGTGCCATCAGTGAGCCAGGACAGTCGAACACTGAAGCTTTCTTT. Translation gives CAISEPGQSNTEAFF.

V gene TRBV2 combines with J gene TRBJ2-2; unclear D gene. Deletions cut 11 bases from V and 1 base from J, with 14 bases between. The CDR3 runs to 14 residues. Germline V CDR1 and CDR2: SNHLY, FYNNEI. CDR3 sequence: CASGAGQNTGELFF. CDR3 in DNA: TGTGCCTCCGGTGCTGGGCAGAACACCGGGGAGCTGTTTTTT. The full variable domain, with the rest looked up from reference TRBV2 and TRBJ2-2, is EPEVTQTPSHQVTQMGQEVILRCVPISNHLYFYWYRQILGQKVEFLVSFYNNEISEKSEIFDDQFSVERPDGSNFTLKIRSTKLEDSAMYFCASGAGQNTGELFFGEGSRLTVL.

The V gene is TRBV6-5, the J gene TRBJ1-2, with D maybe TRBD1 (5 bases). The germline V gene has CDR1 MNHEY and CDR2 SVGAGI. CDR3 length equals 14 residues. Between the trimmed V and J ends, which lost 2 bases and 3 bases, there was a span of 10 bases. CDR3 DNA: TGTGCCAGCAGTTACACGACAGCGGACTATGGCTACACCTTC. This encodes CASSYTTADYGYTF.

A note on this clone: Other DNA sequences in this specimen translate into the identical CDR3. V usage is TRBV10-3 and J usage is TRBJ2-2; 12 bases match TRBD2. This CDR3 contains 16 residues. In germline, CDR1 is ENHRY, CDR2 SYGVKD. CDR3 region: CAIPTSGGSNTGELFF. The DNA of the CDR3 is TGTGCTATCCCAACTAGCGGGGGGTCTAACACCGGGGAGCTGTTTTTT.

As for this clone: The sample holds other DNA sequences that translate to the same CDR3. This rearrangement joins TRBV14 to TRBJ2-3; maybe TRBD2 (6 bases). Germline V CDR1 and CDR2: SGHDN, FVKESK. CDR3 length equals 15 residues. V gave up 5 bases and J gave up 2 bases, with 14 bases separating them. The chain's CDR3 is CASSGDFPYTDTQYF. CDR3 nucleotides: TGTGCCAGCAGCGGGGACTTCCCTTACACAGATACGCAGTATTTT.

The chain has TRBV4-1 and TRBJ2-7; the match to TRBD2 covers 13 bases. J lost 3 bases, V lost 5 bases, and 4 bases had no gene match. The CDR3 extends over 15 amino acids. Germline V gene data show CDR1 as MGHRA and CDR2 as YSYEKL. CDR3 protein: CASSKTSGGYYEQYF. In DNA, the CDR3 is TGCGCCAGCAGCAAGACTAGCGGGGGGTACTACGAGCAGTACTTC.

V is TRBV11-3 and J is TRBJ1-1; D not resolved. Germline lookup yields CDR1 SGHNT and CDR2 YENEEA. V lost 0 bases to trimming and J lost 7 bases, with 9 bases between them. The CDR3 totals 13 residues. CDR3 sequence reads: CASSLDGFGEAFF. The DNA of the CDR3 is TGTGCCAGCAGCTTAGACGGGTTTGGTGAAGCTTTCTTT.

This clone came up once. CDR3 amino acids: CAWRDQGRIQETQYF. The CDR3 DNA sequence: TGTGCCTGGCGAGACCAGGGACGGATCCAAGAGACCCAGTACTTC. J is TRBJ2-5 and V is TRBV30; D might be TRBD1 or TRBD2, each matching 5 bases. The CDR3 is made up of 15 amino acids. With 5 bases removed from V and 1 base from J, the gap between germline ends came to 17 bases. Looked up from germline, CDR1 is GTSNPN and CDR2 is SVGIG (reference sequence).

The V gene is TRBV29-1, the J gene TRBJ2-7, with a possible D match to TRBD1 (5 bases). The CDR3 consists of 12 residues. Germline lookup yields CDR1 SQVTM and CDR2 ANQGSEA. V was cut by 4 bases and J by 7 bases, with 14 bases left in between. CDR3 DNA sequence: TGCAGCGTTGGAGCAGGGATGGAAGAGCAGTACTTC. Protein product: CSVGAGMEEQYF.

This clone came up once. This chain uses TRBV6-5 with TRBJ1-1; D is undetermined. Per the germline V gene, CDR1 is MNHEY and CDR2 is SVGAGI. CDR3 length equals 13 residues. Trimming left V 6 bases short and J 5 bases short, with 13 bases between. CDR3 protein: CASSRGPGTEAFF. The CDR3 DNA sequence: TGTGCCAGCAGCCGCGGCCCGGGGACTGAAGCTTTCTTT.

V gene TRBV2 combines with J gene TRBJ1-6; 7 bases are a match to TRBD1. With V trimmed by 4 bases and J by 9 bases, 6 bases remained unmatched. The CDR3 is 14 residues long. Germline V gene lookup returns CDR1 SNHLY and CDR2 FYNNEI. CDR3: CASSGTGSSSPLHF. For the CDR3, the DNA is TGTGCCAGCAGTGGGACAGGTTCGAGTTCACCCCTCCACTTT. The full variable domain, with the rest looked up from reference TRBV2 and TRBJ1-6, is EPEVTQTPSHQVTQMGQEVILRCVPISNHLYFYWYRQILGQKVEFLVSFYNNEISEKSEIFDDQFSVERPDGSNFTLKIRSTKLEDSAMYFCASSGTGSSSPLHFGNGTRLTVT.

The chain joins TRBV13 to TRBJ2-3, with 14 bases identical to TRBD2. The CDR3 runs to 20 residues. V dropped 5 bases and J dropped 0; count of bases not matched to a gene: 13. The germline V gene has CDR1 PRHDT and CDR2 FYEKMQ (reference sequence). CDR3 protein: CASSPLGTSGRPSSTDTQYF. The DNA of the CDR3 is TGTGCCAGCAGCCCACTAGGGACTAGCGGGAGACCCTCTAGCACAGATACGCAGTATTTT.